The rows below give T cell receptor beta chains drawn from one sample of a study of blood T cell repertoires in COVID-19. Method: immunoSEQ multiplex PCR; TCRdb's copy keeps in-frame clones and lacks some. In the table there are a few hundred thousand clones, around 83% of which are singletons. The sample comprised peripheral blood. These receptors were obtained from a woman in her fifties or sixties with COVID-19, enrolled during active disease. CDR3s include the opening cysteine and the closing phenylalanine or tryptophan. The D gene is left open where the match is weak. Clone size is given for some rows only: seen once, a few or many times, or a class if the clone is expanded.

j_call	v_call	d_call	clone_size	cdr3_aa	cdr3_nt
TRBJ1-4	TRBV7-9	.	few	CASSLSAGLNEKLFF	TGTGCCAGCAGCTTATCGGCAGGGCTTAATGAAAAACTGTTTTTT
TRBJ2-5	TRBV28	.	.	CASTPAGSGTQYF	TGTGCCAGCACCCCCGCGGGGAGTGGGACCCAGTACTTC
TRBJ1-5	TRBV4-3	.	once	CASSQGRRGQPQHF	TGCGCCAGCAGCCAGGGGCGAAGGGGGCAGCCCCAGCATTTT
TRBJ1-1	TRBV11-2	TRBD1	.	CASSPQQGLHTEAFF	TGTGCCAGCAGCCCACAACAGGGGCTCCACACTGAAGCTTTCTTT
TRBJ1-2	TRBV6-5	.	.	CASSLGHFTTDGYTF	TGTGCCAGCAGCCTGGGACATTTCACTACCGATGGCTACACCTTC
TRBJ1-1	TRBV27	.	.	CASSLLGGNTEAFF	TGTGCCAGCAGTTTATTAGGGGGGAACACTGAAGCTTTCTTT
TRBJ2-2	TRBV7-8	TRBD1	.	CASSLTGVGTGELFF	TGTGCCAGCAGCCTAACAGGGGTTGGGACCGGGGAGCTGTTTTTT
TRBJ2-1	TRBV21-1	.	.	CASSKGDIGGASNEQFF	TGTGCCAGCAGCAAAGGAGACATCGGGGGGGCCAGCAATGAGCAGTTCTTC
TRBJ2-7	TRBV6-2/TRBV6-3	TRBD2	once	CASSYTSGVGYEQYF	TGTGCCAGCAGTTATACTAGCGGGGTCGGCTACGAGCAGTACTTC
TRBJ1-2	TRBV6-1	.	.	CASSEIPAMTGPYYGYTF	TGTGCCAGCAGTGAAATTCCCGCAATGACAGGCCCTTATTATGGCTACACCTTC
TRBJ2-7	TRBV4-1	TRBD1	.	CASSPLWRTGRTYEQYF	TGCGCCAGCAGCCCCCTTTGGCGGACAGGGCGAACCTACGAGCAGTACTTC
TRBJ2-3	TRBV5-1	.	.	CASRGRSPDTQYF	TGCGCCAGCAGGGGTCGGAGCCCAGATACGCAGTATTTT
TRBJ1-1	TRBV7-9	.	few	CASSSGLSAFF	TGTGCCAGCAGCTCGGGTTTGTCAGCTTTCTTT
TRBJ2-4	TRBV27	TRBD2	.	CASSPSGGTIQYF	TGTGCCAGCAGTCCTAGCGGGGGGACCATTCAGTACTTC
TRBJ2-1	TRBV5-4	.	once	CASSLLAKGEQFF	TGTGCCAGCAGCTTGCTAGCGAAGGGTGAGCAGTTCTTC
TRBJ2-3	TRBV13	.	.	CASSLGRLADTQYF	TGTGCCAGCAGCTTAGGCCGCCTAGCAGATACGCAGTATTTT
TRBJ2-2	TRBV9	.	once	CASSQGWGNTGELFF	TGTGCCAGCAGCCAGGGCTGGGGAAACACCGGGGAGCTGTTTTTT
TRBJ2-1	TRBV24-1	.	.	CATSDHRGGLNEQFF	TGTGCCACCAGTGATCACAGGGGGGGCCTCAATGAGCAGTTCTTC
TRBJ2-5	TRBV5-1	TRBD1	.	CASSLGTGVETQYF	TGCGCCAGCAGCTTAGGGACAGGGGTGGAGACCCAGTACTTC
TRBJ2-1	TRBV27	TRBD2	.	CASRQRTSGHNEQFF	TGTGCCAGCAGACAAAGGACTAGCGGACACAATGAGCAGTTCTTC
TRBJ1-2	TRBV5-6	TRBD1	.	CASLGTANYGYTF	TGTGCCAGCTTAGGGACAGCGAACTATGGCTACACCTTC
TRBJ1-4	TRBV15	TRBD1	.	CATSRDPPGTDGEKLFF	TGTGCCACCAGCAGAGATCCCCCCGGGACAGATGGTGAAAAACTGTTTTTT
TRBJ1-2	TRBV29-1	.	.	CSVPRIYGYTF	TGCAGCGTCCCCAGAATCTATGGCTACACCTTC
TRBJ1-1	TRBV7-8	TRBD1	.	CASSLGQAGSRTEAFF	TGTGCCAGCAGCCTTGGACAGGCGGGGTCAAGGACTGAAGCTTTCTTT
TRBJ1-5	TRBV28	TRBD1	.	CASRTTGATGSNQPQHF	TGTGCCAGCAGGACGACAGGGGCGACGGGTAGCAATCAGCCCCAGCATTTT
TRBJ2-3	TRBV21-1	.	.	CASSKETARTDTQYF	TGTGCCAGCAGCAAAGAAACTGCCCGCACAGATACGCAGTATTTT